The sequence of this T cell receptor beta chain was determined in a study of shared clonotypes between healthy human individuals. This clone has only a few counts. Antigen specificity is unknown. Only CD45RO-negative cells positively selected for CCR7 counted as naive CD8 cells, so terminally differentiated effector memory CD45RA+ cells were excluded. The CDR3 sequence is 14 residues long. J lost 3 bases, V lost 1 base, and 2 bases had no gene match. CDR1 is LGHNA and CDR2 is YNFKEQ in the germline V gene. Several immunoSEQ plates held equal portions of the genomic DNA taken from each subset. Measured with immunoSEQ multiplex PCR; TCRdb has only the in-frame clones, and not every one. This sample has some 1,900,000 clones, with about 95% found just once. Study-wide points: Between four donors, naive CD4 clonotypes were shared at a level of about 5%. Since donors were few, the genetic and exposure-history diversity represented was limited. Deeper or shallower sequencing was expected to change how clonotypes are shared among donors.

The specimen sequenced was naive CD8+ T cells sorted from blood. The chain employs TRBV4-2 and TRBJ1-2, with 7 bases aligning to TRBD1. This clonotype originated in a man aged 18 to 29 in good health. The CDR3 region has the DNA TGTGCCAGCAGCCAAGTAACAGGGGACTATGGCTACACCTTC. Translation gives CASSQVTGDYGYTF.